This T cell receptor (beta chain) comes out of a study of regulatory T cells in long-lasting Graves disease (dated by TCRdb to the early 2020s). Turning to the overall study: Patients with newly diagnosed Graves' disease had been on antithyroid drugs for under 3 months. Peripheral blood TCR sequencing and RNA sequencing compared persistent Graves' disease patients with newly diagnosed Graves' disease patients. The study was conducted in China and was registered as a clinical trial. A total of about 33 samples underwent TCR sequencing, from about 13 patients with persistent Graves' disease and 20 or so patients with newly diagnosed Graves' disease. Overall results and qualifications from the work: Preferential use of TRBV28, TRBJ1-2 and TRBJ2-5 was observed in persistent disease, whereas TRBV20-1 and TRBJ2-1 were favored in newly diagnosed disease. Sequencing and analysis were limited to the TCR beta chain. The study examined only peripheral blood because the primary lesion, thyroid tissue, could not be accessed. Persistent Graves' disease patients showed lower TCR Shannon entropy and fewer highly expanded clones than newly diagnosed patients, suggesting clonal expansion. The authors acknowledged the small sample size as a limitation that may reduce accuracy. Patients with persistent disease shared more public clonotypes (roughly 2,900) than newly diagnosed patients did (more than 900).

In this sample, this clonotype turned up many times. What antigen it recognizes has not been identified. Base-call qualities are not available, and no considerably larger clone is one nucleotide away. Reading from cysteine to phenylalanine, the CDR3 counts 15 amino acids. Only the CDR3 DNA stays, 45 bases, in frame from base 1. V is pared back by 3 bases and J by 7 bases, with 16 bases lying between the germline termini. Reading the germline V gene gives CDR1 KGHSH and CDR2 LQKENI. Read against the paper, the sample's time point label means: newly diagnosed GD, antithyroid drugs for less than 3 months. RNA was extracted from PBMCs in TRIzol for both TCR sequencing and RNA sequencing. Graves' disease was diagnosed according to American Thyroid Association guidelines. The patients came from an endocrinology department in Xi'an, China. From each patient, approximately 9.9 milliliters of peripheral blood was collected into an EDTA anticoagulant tube. Ficoll Paque Plus density gradient separation was used to isolate PBMCs, and no additional T cell sorting was done. An Agilent 2100 Bioanalyzer and agarose gel were used to assess RNA quality, and a NanoDrop 2000 was used to measure RNA concentration.

Libraries came from multiplex PCR. The instrument was an Illumina HiSeq 4000. To build TCR beta libraries, CDR3 regions were amplified by Arm-PCR using iRepertoire HTBI primers. Before sequencing, the PCR products went through gel purification. In the authors' own workflow: Across samples, 60 to 80 TRBV and 13 to 15 TRBJ segments were identified and used for gene usage analysis of CDR3 amino acid clonotypes. Filtered high-quality paired reads were merged into contigs using COPE and FqMerger. BLAST was used to align contigs to the IMGT TRBV, TRBD and TRBJ reference genes, and CDR3 was defined following IMGT. Clonotypes above 0.1% frequency were classified as highly expanded clones. Shannon entropy served as the measure of repertoire diversity, while the Gini coefficient captured V-J evenness. A clonotype was considered public if more than one individual shared it. TCRdb itself trimmed the public reads at Q25 with fastp, ran MiXCR and retained productive beta chains. Every distinct CDR3 protein forms one entry, paired with its most common genes and DNA. The V and J calls and clone size come from TCRdb's table, not from the authors' own analysis. The sample contains under 500,000 distinct CDR3 sequences, around 15% of them found a single time. The ten largest clones take up roughly 10% of the sample.

The same data also contributed to another study, on T cells in Graves' hyperthyroidism and ophthalmopathy. Taken from the second paper: Graves' hyperthyroidism was defined as stable when no progression to ophthalmopathy occurred over 18 months of follow-up. The hyperthyroidism patients were between 18 and 65 years old and newly diagnosed, with a disease duration of less than 2 months. Exclusion was applied to patients with uncontrolled infections, other autoimmune diseases, pregnancy or lactation. Clinical symptoms, serum thyroxine and TRAb, thyroid ultrasound, and orbital computed tomography formed the basis for the diagnoses. For the first round of RT-PCR on the TCR CDR3, the HTBI primer set was used together with the Qiagen OneStep RT-PCR kit. Most expanded thyroid clonotypes (frequency above 0.001) were also detected in blood, suggesting blood repertoires may reflect thyroid immune responses. A model built on a 13 V-J signature distinguished ophthalmopathy from stable hyperthyroidism, reaching approximately 89% sensitivity and about 81% specificity in cross-validation and 80%/75% in testing. During validation, the model predicted progression to ophthalmopathy a median of around six months ahead of onset, with approximately 70% sensitivity and 72% to 85% specificity. To identify distinguishing TCR V-J signatures, a discovery cohort of about a hundred patients was used, comprising 43 with Graves' ophthalmopathy and around 57 with stable Graves' hyperthyroidism. An independent validation cohort of under 20 hyperthyroidism patients and over 15 patients who later progressed to ophthalmopathy tested prospective prediction of ophthalmopathy. The approximately 100 discovery patients were divided at random into training and test sets in a 7:3 ratio. In addition, the study compared T-cell repertoires in thyroid tissue and in blood from five to seven Graves' hyperthyroidism patients. After blood sampling, hyperthyroidism patients were treated with methimazole at a starting dose of 30 mg daily, and ophthalmopathy patients were treated with high-dose intravenous methylprednisolone. The libraries were constructed in a second round of multiplex PCR and then size-selected and purified. Paired-end sequencing of the libraries was performed with 100 bp reads on an Illumina HiSeq2000. SOAPnuke was used to process the raw data, with reads discarded if the reads contained adapters or uncalled bases, had a mean Phred below 15, or lacked an exact constant-primer or identifier match. High-quality paired reads were merged using COPE v1.2.5, and each unique nucleotide sequence was defined as a clonotype. MiTCR v1.1 was used to align clonotypes to the IMGT TRBV, TRBD and TRBJ reference segments. The analysis included only V-J combinations with a frequency above 0.0001, which together covered approximately 99% of the repertoires. A TCS score was defined as the ratio of F50 (clonal expansion) to E x V (chaos), with BLOSUM62-based TCRdist applied between CDR3 peptides within each V-J. Welch's t-statistics and random forest reduced just over 500 V-J features to roughly 13, which were used in a naive Bayes classifier (R e1071). Sample size was not statistically predetermined, and investigators were not blinded to group allocation. According to the paper, TCR Vbeta CDR3 sequencing was carried out on about 140 peripheral blood samples, which came from 40 to 45 ophthalmopathy, approximately 78 hyperthyroidism and some 17 progressor patients.

This material consisted of peripheral blood mononuclear cells (PBMCs), taken at new diagnosis, from a patient treated with antithyroid drugs. Recombination joined TRBV18 with TRBJ2-1, with a tentative D gene TRBD1 over 7 matching bases. This sequence originates from a woman aged 30 to 39 with Graves disease. Donor details come from another sample of the same person, matched by shared clones. The CDR3 protein sequence reads: CASSPDREVGNEQFF. In nucleotide form, the sequence is TGTGCCAGCTCACCCGACAGGGAGGTAGGGAATGAGCAGTTCTTC. Supplemented by the reference TRBV18 and TRBJ2-1 proteins around the CDR3, the complete variable domain is NAGVMQNPRHLVRRRGQEARLRCSPMKGHSHVYWYRQLPEEGLKFMVYLQKENIIDESGMPKERFSAEFPKEGPSILRIQQVVRGDSAAYFCASSPDREVGNEQFFGPGTRLTVL.